These 8 T cell receptor beta chains were sequenced from one sample in a study of PD-L1 blockade in urothelial cancer (dated by TCRdb to about 2017). Libraries were constructed by the immunoSEQ multiplex PCR assay. TCRdb took over this immuneACCESS table, retaining in-frame rearrangements with V and J assigned. Such tables are incomplete; in checked studies, under half of the missing clones stem from an unresolved V gene, and the remainder is unexplained. This sample lists approximately 25,000 clones; about four fifths were detected once. Of the sample, 1.6% falls within the top ten clones. The time point label here, explained by the study, means: peripheral blood 6 weeks after treatment start. The material was PBMCs, obtained around atezolizumab (anti-PD-L1) treatment. The receptors come from a man between 65 and 85 years old with urothelial cancer.

The chain has TRBV19 and TRBJ2-1, with 8 bases that match TRBD2. The germline V gene has CDR1 LNHDA and CDR2 SQIVND (reference sequence). The CDR3 covers 16 residues. Trimming took 3 bases from V and 5 from J; bases not matched to a gene: 9. The CDR3 protein is CASSIPTSGGNNEQFF. The CDR3 coding sequence is TGTGCCAGTAGTATCCCCACCTCGGGGGGGAACAATGAGCAGTTCTTC.

The chain employs TRBV28 and TRBJ2-1; no reliable D call. Germline CDR1 reads MDHEN; CDR2 reads SYDVKM. V was clipped by 5 bases and J by 15 bases, with 23 bases between them. This CDR3 has 14 amino acids. The CDR3 sequence is CASSAHLSGSETFF. The DNA of the CDR3 is TGTGCCAGCAGTGCCCATCTTTCCGGGTCAGAAACGTTCTTC.

The sample holds a few counts of this clone. The chain is built from TRBV28 and TRBJ2-1; tentatively, D is TRBD1 (7 bases). Germline V lookup: CDR1 MDHEN, CDR2 SYDVKM. Deletions cut 5 bases from V and 7 bases from J, with 30 bases between. This CDR3 has 19 amino acids. The CDR3 region has the DNA TGTGCCAGCAGTCCCGGGCCTAGGTGGCGGACAGGCGGGATGAATGAGCAGTTCTTC. Translation gives CASSPGPRWRTGGMNEQFF. Variable domain in full (rest from reference TRBV28 and TRBJ2-1): DVKVTQSSRYLVKRTGEKVFLECVQDMDHENMFWYRQDPGLGLRLIYFSYDVKMKEKGDIPEGYSVSREKKERFSLILESASTNQTSMYLCASSPGPRWRTGGMNEQFFGPGTRLTVL.

This chain joins TRBV27 and TRBJ2-2, with 10 bases aligning to TRBD2. The CDR3 is made up of 16 amino acids. Per the germline V gene, CDR1 is MNHEY and CDR2 is SMNVEV (reference sequence). V was pared by 3 bases and J by 8 bases, with 9 bases of the junction left unmatched. CDR3 in DNA: TGTGCCAGCAGTTTGGCCCTAGCGGGAGTCCCTGGGGAGCTGTTTTTT. Amino acids: CASSLALAGVPGELFF.

The J gene is TRBJ2-2, the V gene TRBV7-3; a weak D match, TRBD2 (6 bases). The CDR3 totals 19 residues. Trimming shortened V by 2 bases and J by 8 bases, and 27 bases separated the two germline ends. Germline V gene sequence: CDR1 SGHTA, CDR2 FQGTGA. The DNA for the CDR3 is TGTGCCAGCAGCTTACTCGACCGAAGAACTAGCCCGAATCCGGGGGAGCTGTTTTTT. This encodes CASSLLDRRTSPNPGELFF. The variable domain in full, with the rest retrieved from reference TRBV7-3 and TRBJ2-2, is GAGVSQTPSNKVTEKGKYVELRCDPISGHTALYWYRQSLGQGPEFLIYFQGTGAADDSGLPNDRFFAVRPEGSVSTLKIQRTERGDSAVYLCASSLLDRRTSPNPGELFFGEGSRLTVL.

The rearrangement joins TRBV7-3 to TRBJ2-1; D gene uncertain. This CDR3 contains 14 residues. Germline V gene lookup returns CDR1 SGHTA and CDR2 FQGTGA. The V end was cut by 2 bases, the J end by 1 base, with 6 bases between. CDR3 in DNA: TGTGCCAGCAGCTTAGGCGGTTCCTACAATGAGCAGTTCTTC. Amino acids: CASSLGGSYNEQFF.

The chain is built from TRBV7-2 and TRBJ2-7; TRBD1 matches at 7 bases. The germline V gene encodes CDR1 SGHTA and CDR2 FQGNSA. The CDR3 spans 15 residues. The junction had 6 bases not matched to a gene; V was cut back by 4 bases and J by 0 bases. The CDR3 region has the DNA TGTGCCAGCAGCTCGACAGGGACAAGCTCCTACGAGCAGTACTTC. Its translation is CASSSTGTSSYEQYF.

This clone was recorded only once. The chain links TRBV6-5 to TRBJ2-2; 10 bases match TRBD1. Looked up from germline, CDR1 is MNHEY and CDR2 is SVGAGI. After removal of 2 bases from V and 7 bases from J, the junction contained 7 bases not matched to a gene. The CDR3 length is 16 residues. CDR3 region: CASSYRDRGHGGELFF. DNA of the CDR3: TGTGCCAGCAGTTACCGAGACAGGGGGCATGGCGGGGAGCTGTTTTTT.